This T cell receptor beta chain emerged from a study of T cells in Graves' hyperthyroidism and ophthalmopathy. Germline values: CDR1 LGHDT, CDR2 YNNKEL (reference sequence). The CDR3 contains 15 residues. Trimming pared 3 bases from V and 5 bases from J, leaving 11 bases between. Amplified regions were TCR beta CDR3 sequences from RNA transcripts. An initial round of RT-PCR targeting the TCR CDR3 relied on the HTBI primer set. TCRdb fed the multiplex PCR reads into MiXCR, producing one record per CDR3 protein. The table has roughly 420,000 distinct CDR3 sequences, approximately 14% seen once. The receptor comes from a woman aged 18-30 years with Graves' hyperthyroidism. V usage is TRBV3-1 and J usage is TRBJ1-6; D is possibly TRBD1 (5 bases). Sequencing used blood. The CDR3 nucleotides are TGTGCCAGCAGCCAGGGACTGCCGGATAATTCACCCCTCCACTTT. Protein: CASSQGLPDNSPLHF.